Listed below are T cell receptor beta chains from one sample, sequenced in a study of blood T cells in healthy people across ages. TCRdb reprocessed the 5' RACE reads with MiXCR, giving one entry per CDR3 protein. Among around 520,000 distinct CDR3 sequences listed, about 27% were seen once. The same data also went into a second study, on T cells of mothers and their children.

Input material: blood. These TCRs come from a boy aged 2 to 10 in good health. Both conserved end residues are part of each CDR3. A D gene is named only where the DNA matches it firmly. Rows give clone size only sometimes, using once, few, many, or a class for an expanded clone.

>TRBD2|TRBV29-1|TRBJ2-3|few
CSVIRAGESDTQYF
TGCAGCGTTATACGCGCGGGAGAATCAGATACGCAGTATTTT
>NA|TRBV28|TRBJ2-3|NA
CASSLWRGISTDTQYF
TGTGCCAGCAGTTTATGGAGGGGGATCAGCACAGATACGCAGTATTTT
>TRBD2|TRBV9|TRBJ2-2|NA
CASSVGLAGGDTGELFF
TGTGCCAGCAGCGTAGGACTAGCGGGAGGGGACACCGGGGAGCTGTTTTTT
>NA|TRBV6-1|TRBJ1-5|many
CASSEDGRRVQPQHF
TGTGCCAGCAGTGAAGATGGGAGAAGGGTTCAGCCCCAGCATTTT
>TRBD1|TRBV5-5|TRBJ2-3|NA
CASSLFGQGANTDTQYF
TGTGCCAGCAGCTTGTTTGGACAGGGGGCTAACACAGATACGCAGTATTTT
>TRBD1|TRBV12-3/TRBV12-4|TRBJ2-1|NA
CASSLSRGRDEQFF
TGTGCCAGCAGTTTGAGCAGGGGGCGGGATGAGCAGTTCTTC
>TRBD1|TRBV12-3/TRBV12-4|TRBJ2-5|NA
CASSTDRQYF
TGTGCCAGCAGCACGGACAGGCAGTACTTC
>NA|TRBV3-1|TRBJ1-2|few
CASSQDWGMGYGYTF
TGTGCCAGCAGCCAAGATTGGGGGATGGGATATGGCTACACCTTC
>TRBD2|TRBV5-1|TRBJ2-3|NA
CASSAMGLAGVTQYF
TGCGCCAGCAGCGCCATGGGACTAGCGGGAGTTACGCAGTATTTT
>NA|TRBV27|TRBJ1-6|few
CASAPGSSSPLHF
TGTGCCAGCGCGCCAGGGTCCAGCTCACCCCTCCACTTT
>NA|TRBV29-1|TRBJ2-1|NA
CSVETGSTELSYNEQFF
TGCAGCGTTGAAACAGGAAGTACAGAACTTTCTTACAATGAGCAGTTCTTC
>NA|TRBV15|TRBJ2-2|NA
CATSVRDGHTGELFF
TGTGCCACGTCTGTCCGGGACGGGCACACCGGGGAGCTGTTTTTT
>TRBD1|TRBV25-1|TRBJ2-2|NA
CASTPTGQPLGELFF
TGTGCCAGCACCCCAACGGGACAGCCCCTCGGGGAGCTGTTTTTT
>NA|TRBV7-8|TRBJ1-4|few
CASSSTRTATNEKLFF
TGTGCCAGCAGCTCAACGAGGACAGCAACTAATGAAAAACTGTTTTTT
>NA|TRBV7-9|TRBJ2-7|NA
CASSQSGTPYEQYF
TGTGCCAGCAGCCAATCCGGGACCCCCTACGAGCAGTACTTC
>TRBD2|TRBV29-1|TRBJ2-5|NA
CSVAWSSGSRETQYF
TGCAGCGTTGCGTGGTCTAGCGGGAGTAGGGAGACCCAGTACTTC
>NA|TRBV6-1|TRBJ2-5|few
CASSEARVGRTQYF
TGTGCCAGCAGTGAAGCGCGGGTGGGGAGGACCCAGTACTTC
>TRBD1|TRBV25-1|TRBJ2-1|NA
CASREGQGPYNEQFF
TGTGCCAGCAGAGAAGGACAGGGGCCCTACAATGAGCAGTTCTTC
>TRBD1|TRBV10-3|TRBJ1-1|NA
CAISESQGLLYTEAFF
TGTGCCATCAGTGAGTCACAGGGGTTGTTGTACACTGAAGCTTTCTTT
>TRBD1|TRBV7-2|TRBJ2-1|NA
CASSARQGAGNEQFF
TGTGCCAGCAGCGCCCGACAGGGGGCGGGTAATGAGCAGTTCTTC
>NA|TRBV7-9|TRBJ2-7|few
CASSSPGGGNAQYF
TGTGCCAGCAGCTCCCCCGGGGGTGGTAATGCGCAGTACTTC
>NA|TRBV7-2|TRBJ2-3|NA
CASSLRLIADTQYF
TGTGCCAGCAGCTTACGTCTAATTGCAGATACGCAGTATTTT
>TRBD2|TRBV29-1|TRBJ2-7|few
CSVVGLAGGPAYEQYF
TGCAGCGTGGTTGGACTAGCGGGAGGGCCCGCCTACGAGCAGTACTTC
>NA|TRBV25-1|TRBJ2-5|NA
CASSALGKQYF
TGTGCCAGCAGTGCCCTTGGGAAGCAGTACTTC
>TRBD2|TRBV15|TRBJ2-7|few
CATSRDKTGGGYEQYF
TGTGCCACCAGCAGAGATAAGACGGGAGGCGGGTACGAGCAGTACTTC
>NA|TRBV4-3|TRBJ2-1|few
CASSQEGSVSWEQFF
TGCGCCAGCAGCCAAGAGGGGTCAGTTAGTTGGGAGCAGTTCTTC